The source of this T cell receptor (beta chain) is a study of blood T cell repertoires in COVID-19. Trimming at V came to 5 bases and at J to 4 bases, leaving 8 bases not matched to a gene. The V gene's germline CDR1 is SEHNR and CDR2 FQNEAQ (reference sequence). The CDR3 is 15 amino acids. Method: immunoSEQ multiplex PCR; TCRdb's copy keeps in-frame clones and lacks some. The sample has approximately 140,000 clones, around 81% seen once; the top ten hold under 3%. This TCR was sampled from a middle-aged woman with active or convalescent COVID-19. The sequenced sample consisted of peripheral blood. The V call is TRBV7-9, the J call TRBJ1-2; 9 bases line up with TRBD1. The chain's CDR3 is CASSQGTGTLYGYTF. DNA of the CDR3: TGTGCCAGCAGCCAGGGGACAGGGACTCTCTATGGCTACACCTTC.